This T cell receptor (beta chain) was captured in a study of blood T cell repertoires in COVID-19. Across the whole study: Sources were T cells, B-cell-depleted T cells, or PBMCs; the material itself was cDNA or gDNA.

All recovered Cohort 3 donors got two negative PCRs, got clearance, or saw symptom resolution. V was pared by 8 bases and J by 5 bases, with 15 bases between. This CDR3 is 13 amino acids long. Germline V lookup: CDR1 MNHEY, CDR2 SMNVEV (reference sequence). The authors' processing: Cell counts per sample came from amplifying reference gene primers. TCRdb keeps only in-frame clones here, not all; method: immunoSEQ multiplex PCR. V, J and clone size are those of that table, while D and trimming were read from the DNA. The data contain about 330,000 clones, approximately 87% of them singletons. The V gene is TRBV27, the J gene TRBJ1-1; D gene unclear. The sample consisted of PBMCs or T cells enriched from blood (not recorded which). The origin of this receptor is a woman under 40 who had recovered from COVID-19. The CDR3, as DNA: TGTGCCAGCGGTAGCTTCCGGGGAACTGAAGCTTTCTTT. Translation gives CASGSFRGTEAFF.